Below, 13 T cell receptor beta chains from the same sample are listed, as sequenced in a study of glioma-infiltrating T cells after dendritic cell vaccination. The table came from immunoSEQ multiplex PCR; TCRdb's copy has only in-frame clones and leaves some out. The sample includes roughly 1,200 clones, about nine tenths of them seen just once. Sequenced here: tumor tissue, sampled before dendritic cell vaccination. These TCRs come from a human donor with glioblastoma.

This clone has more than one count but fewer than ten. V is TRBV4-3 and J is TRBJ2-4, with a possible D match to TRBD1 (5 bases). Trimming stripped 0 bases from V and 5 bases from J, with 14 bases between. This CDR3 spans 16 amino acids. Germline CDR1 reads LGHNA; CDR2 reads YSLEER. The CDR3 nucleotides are TGCGCCAGCAGCCAAGATAGGGGCTTCCTCCAAAACATTCAGTACTTC. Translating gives CASSQDRGFLQNIQYF.

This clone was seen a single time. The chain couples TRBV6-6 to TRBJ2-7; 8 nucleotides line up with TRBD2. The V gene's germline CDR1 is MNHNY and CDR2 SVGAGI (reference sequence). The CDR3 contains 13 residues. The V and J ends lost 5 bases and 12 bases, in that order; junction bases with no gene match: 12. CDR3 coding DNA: TGTGCCAGCAGTCCCCCGGGGGTAGCGGGACCGTACTTC. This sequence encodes CASSPPGVAGPYF.

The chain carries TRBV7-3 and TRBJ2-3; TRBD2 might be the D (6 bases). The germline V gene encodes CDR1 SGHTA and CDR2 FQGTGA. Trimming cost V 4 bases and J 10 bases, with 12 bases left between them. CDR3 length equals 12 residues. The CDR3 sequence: CASSSTGTSQYF. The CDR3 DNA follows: TGTGCCAGCAGCTCCACCGGGACTTCGCAGTATTTT.

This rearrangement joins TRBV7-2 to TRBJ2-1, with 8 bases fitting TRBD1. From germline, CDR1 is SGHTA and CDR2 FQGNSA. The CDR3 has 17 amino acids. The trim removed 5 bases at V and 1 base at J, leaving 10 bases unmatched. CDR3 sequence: CASSRGTGTISYNEQFF. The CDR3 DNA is TGTGCCAGCAGCCGCGGGACAGGCACAATTTCCTACAATGAGCAGTTCTTC.

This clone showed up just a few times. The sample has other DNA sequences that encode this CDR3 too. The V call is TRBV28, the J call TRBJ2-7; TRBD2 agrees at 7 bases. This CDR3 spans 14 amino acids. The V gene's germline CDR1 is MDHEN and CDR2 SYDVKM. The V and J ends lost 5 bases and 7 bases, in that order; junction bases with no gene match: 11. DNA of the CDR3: TGTGCCAGCAGTCTTACGGCGGGGGTGGGGGAGCAGTACTTC. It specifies CASSLTAGVGEQYF.

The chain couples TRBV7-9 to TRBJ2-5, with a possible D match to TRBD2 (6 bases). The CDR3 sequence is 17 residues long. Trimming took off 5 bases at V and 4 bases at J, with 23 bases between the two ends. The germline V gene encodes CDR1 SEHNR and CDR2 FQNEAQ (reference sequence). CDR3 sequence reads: CASSPAPPSREVETQYF. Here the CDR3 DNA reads TGTGCCAGCAGCCCCGCCCCTCCATCCAGGGAGGTAGAGACCCAGTACTTC.

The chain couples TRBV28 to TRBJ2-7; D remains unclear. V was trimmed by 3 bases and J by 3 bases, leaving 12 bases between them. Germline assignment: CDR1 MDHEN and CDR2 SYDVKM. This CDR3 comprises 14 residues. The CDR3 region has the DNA TGTGCCAGCAGTTTTACCAGAGAGGTCTACGAGCAGTACTTC. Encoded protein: CASSFTREVYEQYF.

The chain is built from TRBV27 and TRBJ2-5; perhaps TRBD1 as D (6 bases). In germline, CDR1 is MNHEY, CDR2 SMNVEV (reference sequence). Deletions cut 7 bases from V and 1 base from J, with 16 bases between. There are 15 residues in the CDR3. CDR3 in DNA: TGTGCCAGCAAGGGAATGAGGGGGACCCAAGAGACCCAGTACTTC. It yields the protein CASKGMRGTQETQYF.

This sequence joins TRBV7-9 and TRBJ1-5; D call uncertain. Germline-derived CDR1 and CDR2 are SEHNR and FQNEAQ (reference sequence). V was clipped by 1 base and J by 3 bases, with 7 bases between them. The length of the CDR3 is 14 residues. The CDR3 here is CASSLGAANQPQHF. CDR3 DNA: TGTGCCAGCAGCTTAGGCGCGGCCAATCAGCCCCAGCATTTT.

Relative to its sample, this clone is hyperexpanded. CDR3 sequence (DNA): TGCGCCAGCAGTGAGTACGCGGGACCCTCCTACGAGCAGTACTTC. It encodes CASSEYAGPSYEQYF. The chain recombines TRBV10-2 with TRBJ2-7; tentative D call: TRBD2 (6 bases). Per the germline V gene, CDR1 is WSHSY and CDR2 is SAAADI. V lost 1 base and J lost 0, with 10 bases in between. CDR3 length: 15 amino acids.

The CDR3 loop is CASSLLRAGGPYEQYF. The CDR3 DNA sequence: TGTGCCAGCAGCTTACTTCGGGCAGGGGGTCCCTACGAGCAGTACTTC. This chain links TRBV7-8 with TRBJ2-7; TRBD1 matches at 7 bases. The CDR3 contains 16 residues. The germline CDR1 and CDR2 sequences are SGHVS and FQNEAQ. The V segment lost 2 bases and the J segment 2 bases; nucleotides outside the gene matches: 9.

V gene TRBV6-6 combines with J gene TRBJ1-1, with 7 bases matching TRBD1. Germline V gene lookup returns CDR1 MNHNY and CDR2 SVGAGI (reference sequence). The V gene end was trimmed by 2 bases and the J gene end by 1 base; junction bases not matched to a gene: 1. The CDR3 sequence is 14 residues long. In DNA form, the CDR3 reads TGTGCCAGCAGTTACAGGGGGCGGAACACTGAAGCTTTCTTT. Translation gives CASSYRGRNTEAFF.

CDR3 in amino acids: CAWSGTGTFYEQYF. The CDR3 DNA sequence: TGTGCCTGGAGTGGGACAGGGACCTTTTACGAGCAGTACTTC. The chain recombines TRBV30 with TRBJ2-7; TRBD1 agrees at 8 bases. This CDR3 has 14 amino acids. V lost 1 base and J lost 4; bases outside the gene matches: 6. CDR1 and CDR2 (germline): GTSNPN, SVGIG (reference sequence).